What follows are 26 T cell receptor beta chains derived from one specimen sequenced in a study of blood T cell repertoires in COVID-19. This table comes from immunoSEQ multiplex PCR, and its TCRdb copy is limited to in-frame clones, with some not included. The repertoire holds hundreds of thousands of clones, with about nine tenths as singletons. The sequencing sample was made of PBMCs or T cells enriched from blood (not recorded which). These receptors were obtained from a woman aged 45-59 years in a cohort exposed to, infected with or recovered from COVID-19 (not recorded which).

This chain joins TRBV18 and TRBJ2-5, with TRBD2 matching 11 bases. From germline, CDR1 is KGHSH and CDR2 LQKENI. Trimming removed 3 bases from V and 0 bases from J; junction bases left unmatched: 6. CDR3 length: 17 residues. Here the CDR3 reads CASSPPRLAGNQETQYF. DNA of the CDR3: TGTGCCAGCTCACCGCCTAGACTAGCGGGAAACCAAGAGACCCAGTACTTC. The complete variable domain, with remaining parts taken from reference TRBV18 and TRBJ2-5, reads NAGVMQNPRHLVRRRGQEARLRCSPMKGHSHVYWYRQLPEEGLKFMVYLQKENIIDESGMPKERFSAEFPKEGPSILRIQQVVRGDSAAYFCASSPPRLAGNQETQYFGPGTRLLVL.

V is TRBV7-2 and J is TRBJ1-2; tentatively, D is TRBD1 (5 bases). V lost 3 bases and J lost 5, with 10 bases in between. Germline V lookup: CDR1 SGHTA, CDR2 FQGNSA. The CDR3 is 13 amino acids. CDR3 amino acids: CASSFRQFYGYTF. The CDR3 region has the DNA TGTGCCAGCAGCTTCCGACAGTTTTATGGCTACACCTTC. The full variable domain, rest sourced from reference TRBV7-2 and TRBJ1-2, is GAGVSQSPSNKVTEKGKDVELRCDPISGHTALYWYRQSLGQGLEFLIYFQGNSAPDKSGLPSDRFSAERTGGSVSTLTIQRTQQEDSAVYLCASSFRQFYGYTFGSGTRLTVV.

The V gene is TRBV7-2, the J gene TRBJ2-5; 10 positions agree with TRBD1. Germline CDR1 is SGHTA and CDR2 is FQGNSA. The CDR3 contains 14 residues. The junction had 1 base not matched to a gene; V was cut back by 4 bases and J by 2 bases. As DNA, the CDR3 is TGTGCCAGCAGCTGGACAGGGGGACAAGAGACCCAGTACTTC. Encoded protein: CASSWTGGQETQYF.

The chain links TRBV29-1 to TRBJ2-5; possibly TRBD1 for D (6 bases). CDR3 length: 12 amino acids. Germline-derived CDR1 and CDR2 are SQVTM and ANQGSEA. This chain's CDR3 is CSLGAGQETQYF. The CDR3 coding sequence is TGCAGTCTGGGGGCGGGTCAAGAGACCCAGTACTTC.

The CDR3 DNA reads as TGTGCCAGCTCACCCTCCTCGGACAGCCACACTAACTATGGCTACACCTTC. Its translation is CASSPSSDSHTNYGYTF. The rearrangement links TRBV18 to TRBJ1-2; maybe TRBD1 (6 bases). This CDR3 region has 17 residues. Trimming took off 3 bases at V and 0 bases at J, with 17 bases between the two ends. Per germline, CDR1 KGHSH and CDR2 LQKENI.

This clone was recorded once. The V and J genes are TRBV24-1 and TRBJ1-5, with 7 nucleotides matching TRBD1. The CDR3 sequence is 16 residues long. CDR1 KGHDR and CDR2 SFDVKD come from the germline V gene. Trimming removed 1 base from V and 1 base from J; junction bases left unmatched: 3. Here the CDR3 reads CATSDFSGGSNQPQHF. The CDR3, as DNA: TGTGCCACCAGTGATTTCTCAGGGGGAAGCAATCAGCCCCAGCATTTT.

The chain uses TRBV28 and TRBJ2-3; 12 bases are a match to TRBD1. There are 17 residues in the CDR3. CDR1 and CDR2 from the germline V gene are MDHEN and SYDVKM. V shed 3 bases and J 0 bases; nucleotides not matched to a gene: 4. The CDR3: CASSFSGQGASTDTQYF. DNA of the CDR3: TGTGCCAGCAGTTTCTCGGGACAGGGGGCAAGCACAGATACGCAGTATTTT.

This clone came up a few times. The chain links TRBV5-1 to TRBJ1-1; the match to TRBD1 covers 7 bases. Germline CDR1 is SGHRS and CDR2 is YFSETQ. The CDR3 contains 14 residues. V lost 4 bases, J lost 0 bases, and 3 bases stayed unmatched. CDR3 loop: CASSQGQMNTEAFF. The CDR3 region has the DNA TGCGCCAGCAGCCAGGGACAGATGAACACTGAAGCTTTCTTT.

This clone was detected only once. The CDR3 sequence is CASSPPGGISYGYTF. The CDR3 bases are TGTGCCAGCAGCCCCCCGGGGGGGATCTCGTATGGCTACACCTTC. The chain couples TRBV3-1 (or the pseudogene TRBV3-2) to TRBJ1-2; weak D call: TRBD1 (5 bases). Trimming took off 4 bases at V and 5 bases at J, with 17 bases between the two ends. CDR3 length: 15 residues. Germline lookup yields CDR1 LGHDT and CDR2 YNNKEL (reference sequence).

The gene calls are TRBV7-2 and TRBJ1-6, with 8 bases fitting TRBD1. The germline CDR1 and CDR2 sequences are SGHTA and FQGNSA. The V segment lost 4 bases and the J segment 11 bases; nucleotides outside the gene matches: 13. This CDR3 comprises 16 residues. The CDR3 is CASSSGQPSGGTPLHF. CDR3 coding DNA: TGTGCCAGCAGCTCAGGGCAACCCTCAGGGGGCACACCCCTCCACTTT.

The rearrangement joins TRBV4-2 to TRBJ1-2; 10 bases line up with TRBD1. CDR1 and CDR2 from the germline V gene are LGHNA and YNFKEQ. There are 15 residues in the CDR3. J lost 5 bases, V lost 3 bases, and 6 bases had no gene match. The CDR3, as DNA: TGTGCCAGCAGCCACGGACAGGGGGTTCGGTATGGCTACACCTTC. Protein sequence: CASSHGQGVRYGYTF.

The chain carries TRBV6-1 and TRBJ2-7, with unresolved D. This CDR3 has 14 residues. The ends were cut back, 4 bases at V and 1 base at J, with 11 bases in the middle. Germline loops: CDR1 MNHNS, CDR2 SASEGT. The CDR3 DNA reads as TGTGCCAGCAGTGGAGCACCAGATTCCTACGAGCAGTACTTC. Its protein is CASSGAPDSYEQYF.

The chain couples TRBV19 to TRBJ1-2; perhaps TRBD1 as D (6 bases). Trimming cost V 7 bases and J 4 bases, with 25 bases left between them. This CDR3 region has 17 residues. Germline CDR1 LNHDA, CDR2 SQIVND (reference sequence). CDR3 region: CASTQDPRLRGGYGYTF. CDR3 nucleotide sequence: TGTGCCAGTACCCAGGACCCCCGTCTCAGGGGTGGCTATGGCTACACCTTC.

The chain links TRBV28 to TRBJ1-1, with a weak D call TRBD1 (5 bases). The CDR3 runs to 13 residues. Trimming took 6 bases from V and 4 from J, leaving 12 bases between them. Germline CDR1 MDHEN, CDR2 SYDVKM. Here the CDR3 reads CASSYGGGTEAFF. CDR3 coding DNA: TGTGCCAGCAGCTACGGGGGGGGCACTGAAGCTTTCTTT.

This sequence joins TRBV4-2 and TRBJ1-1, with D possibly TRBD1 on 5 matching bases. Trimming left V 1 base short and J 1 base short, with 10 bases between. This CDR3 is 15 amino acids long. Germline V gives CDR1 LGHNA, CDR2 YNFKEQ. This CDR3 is CASSQVGGTNTEAFF. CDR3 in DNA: TGTGCCAGCAGCCAAGTCGGAGGGACGAACACTGAAGCTTTCTTT.

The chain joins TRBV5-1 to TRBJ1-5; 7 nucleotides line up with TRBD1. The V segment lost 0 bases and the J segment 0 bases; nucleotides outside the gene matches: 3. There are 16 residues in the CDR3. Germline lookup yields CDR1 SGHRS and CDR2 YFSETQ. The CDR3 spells CASSLGSGGSNQPQHF. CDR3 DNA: TGCGCCAGCAGCTTGGGATCAGGGGGTAGCAATCAGCCCCAGCATTTT. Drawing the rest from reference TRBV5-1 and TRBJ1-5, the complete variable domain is KAGVTQTPRYLIKTRGQQVTLSCSPISGHRSVSWYQQTPGQGLQFLFEYFSETQRNKGNFPGRFSGRQFSNSRSEMNVSTLELGDSALYLCASSLGSGGSNQPQHFGDGTRLSIL.

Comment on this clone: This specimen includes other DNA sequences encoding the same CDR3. The CDR3, as DNA: TGCGCCAGCAGCGCCGGGAGTTACAATGAGCAGTTCTTC. Amino acids: CASSAGSYNEQFF. The genes are TRBV5-1 and TRBJ2-1, with D possibly TRBD2 on 6 matching bases. Trimming took off 4 bases at V and 4 bases at J, with 9 bases between the two ends. Per the germline V gene, CDR1 is SGHRS and CDR2 is YFSETQ. This CDR3 has 13 residues.

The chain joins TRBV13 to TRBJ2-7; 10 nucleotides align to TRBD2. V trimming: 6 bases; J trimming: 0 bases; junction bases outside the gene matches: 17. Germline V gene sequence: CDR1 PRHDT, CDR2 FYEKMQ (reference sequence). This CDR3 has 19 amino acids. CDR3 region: CASSLGLAAPFTSSYEQYF. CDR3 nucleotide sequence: TGTGCCAGCAGTCTCGGACTAGCGGCGCCCTTTACGAGCTCCTACGAGCAGTACTTC.

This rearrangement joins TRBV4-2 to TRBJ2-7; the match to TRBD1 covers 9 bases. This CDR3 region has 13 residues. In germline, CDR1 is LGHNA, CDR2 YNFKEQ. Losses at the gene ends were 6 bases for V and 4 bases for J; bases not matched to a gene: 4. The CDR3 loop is CASSRQGEYEQYF. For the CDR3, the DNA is TGTGCCAGCAGTCGACAGGGGGAATACGAGCAGTACTTC.

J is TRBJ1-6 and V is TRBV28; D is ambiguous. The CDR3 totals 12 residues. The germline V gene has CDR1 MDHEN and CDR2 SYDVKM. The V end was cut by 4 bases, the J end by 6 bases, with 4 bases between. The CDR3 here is CASSSSNSPLHF. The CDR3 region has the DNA TGTGCCAGCAGTTCTAGTAATTCACCCCTCCACTTT.

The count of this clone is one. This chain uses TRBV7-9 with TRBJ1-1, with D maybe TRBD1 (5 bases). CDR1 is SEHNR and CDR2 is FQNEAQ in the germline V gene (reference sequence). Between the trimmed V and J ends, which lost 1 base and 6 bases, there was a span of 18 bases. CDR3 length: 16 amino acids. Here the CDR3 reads CASSLVAGVKVAEAFF. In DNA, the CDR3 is TGTGCCAGCAGCTTAGTGGCGGGGGTTAAAGTGGCTGAAGCTTTCTTT.

The CDR3 DNA follows: TGTGCCAGCAGTTTCGGACAGGCGATCGAGCAGTACTTC. Translated: CASSFGQAIEQYF. The chain joins TRBV28 to TRBJ2-7; the match to TRBD1 covers 7 bases. This CDR3 has 13 amino acids. With 3 bases clipped from V and 6 bases from J, the junction kept 5 bases outside the gene matches. Germline loops: CDR1 MDHEN, CDR2 SYDVKM. The full variable domain, rest sourced from reference TRBV28 and TRBJ2-7, is DVKVTQSSRYLVKRTGEKVFLECVQDMDHENMFWYRQDPGLGLRLIYFSYDVKMKEKGDIPEGYSVSREKKERFSLILESASTNQTSMYLCASSFGQAIEQYFGPGTRLTVT.

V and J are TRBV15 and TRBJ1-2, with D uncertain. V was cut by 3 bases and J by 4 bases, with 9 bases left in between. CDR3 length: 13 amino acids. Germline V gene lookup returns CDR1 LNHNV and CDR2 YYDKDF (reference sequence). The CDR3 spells CATSSTPGYGYTF. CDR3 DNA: TGTGCCACCAGCAGTACGCCAGGCTATGGCTACACCTTC.

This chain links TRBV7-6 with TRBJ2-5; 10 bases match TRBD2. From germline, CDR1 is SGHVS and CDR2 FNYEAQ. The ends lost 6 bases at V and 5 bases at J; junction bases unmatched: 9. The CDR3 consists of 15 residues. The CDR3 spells CASRPIAGGGETQYF. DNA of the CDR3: TGTGCCAGCAGACCTATAGCGGGGGGCGGGGAGACCCAGTACTTC.

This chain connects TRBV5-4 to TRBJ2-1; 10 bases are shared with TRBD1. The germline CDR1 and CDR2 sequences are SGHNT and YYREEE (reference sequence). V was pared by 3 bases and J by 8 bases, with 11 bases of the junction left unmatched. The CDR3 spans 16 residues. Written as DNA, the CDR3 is TGTGCCAGCAGCTCGGGACAGGGGAGGGTCCCCGATGAGCAGTTCTTC. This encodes CASSSGQGRVPDEQFF.

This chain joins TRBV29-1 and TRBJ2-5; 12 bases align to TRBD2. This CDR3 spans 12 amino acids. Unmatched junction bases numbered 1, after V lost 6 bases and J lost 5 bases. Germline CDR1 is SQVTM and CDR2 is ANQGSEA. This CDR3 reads CSVGLAGETQYF. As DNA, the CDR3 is TGCAGCGTAGGACTAGCGGGGGAGACCCAGTACTTC.